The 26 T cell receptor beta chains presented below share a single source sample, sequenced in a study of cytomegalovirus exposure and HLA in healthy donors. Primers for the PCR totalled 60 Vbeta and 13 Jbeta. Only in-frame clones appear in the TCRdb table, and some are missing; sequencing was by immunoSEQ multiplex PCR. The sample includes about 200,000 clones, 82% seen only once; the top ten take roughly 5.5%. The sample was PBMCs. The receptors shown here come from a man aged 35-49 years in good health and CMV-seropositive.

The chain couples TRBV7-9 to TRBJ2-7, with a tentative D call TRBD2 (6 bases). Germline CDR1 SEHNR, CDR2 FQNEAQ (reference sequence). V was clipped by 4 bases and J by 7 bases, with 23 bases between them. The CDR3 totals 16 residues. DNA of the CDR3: TGTGCCAGCAGCTCTTTGAACATGGACCTGGCGGGGGAGCAGTACGTC. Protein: CASSSLNMDLAGEQYV.

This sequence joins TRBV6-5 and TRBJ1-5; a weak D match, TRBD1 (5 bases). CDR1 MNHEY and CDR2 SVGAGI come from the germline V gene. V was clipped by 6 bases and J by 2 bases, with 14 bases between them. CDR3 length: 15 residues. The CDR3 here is CASSRRVHGNQPQHF. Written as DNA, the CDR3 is TGTGCCAGCAGCCGCAGGGTCCACGGCAATCAGCCCCAGCATTTT.

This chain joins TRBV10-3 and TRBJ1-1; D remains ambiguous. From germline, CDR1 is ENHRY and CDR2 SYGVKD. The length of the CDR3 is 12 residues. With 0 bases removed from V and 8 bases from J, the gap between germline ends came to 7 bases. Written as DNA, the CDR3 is TGTGCCATCAGTGAGTCGCTGACAGAAGCTTTCTTT. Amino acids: CAISESLTEAFF.

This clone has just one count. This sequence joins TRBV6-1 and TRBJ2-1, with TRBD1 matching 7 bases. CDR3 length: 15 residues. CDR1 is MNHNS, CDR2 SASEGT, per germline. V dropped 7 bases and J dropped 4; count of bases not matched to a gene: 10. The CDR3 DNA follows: TGTGCCAGCACTGAGACAGGGAAGACATACAATGAGCAGTTCTTC. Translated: CASTETGKTYNEQFF.

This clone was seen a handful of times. The CDR3 sequence: CASSLGDQGTDTQYF. The CDR3 DNA follows: TGTGCCAGCAGCTTAGGCGACCAGGGAACAGATACGCAGTATTTT. J is TRBJ2-3 and V is TRBV13; a possible D gene is TRBD1 (5 bases). The CDR3 spans 15 residues. V gave up 0 bases and J gave up 3 bases, with 10 bases separating them. Germline values: CDR1 PRHDT, CDR2 FYEKMQ (reference sequence).

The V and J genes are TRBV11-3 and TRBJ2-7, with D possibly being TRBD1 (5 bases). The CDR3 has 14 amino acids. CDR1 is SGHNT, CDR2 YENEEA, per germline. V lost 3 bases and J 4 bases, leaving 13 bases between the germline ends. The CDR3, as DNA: TGTGCCAGCAGCTTGGGGCGGAGAGGTTACGAGCAGTACGTC. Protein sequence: CASSLGRRGYEQYV.

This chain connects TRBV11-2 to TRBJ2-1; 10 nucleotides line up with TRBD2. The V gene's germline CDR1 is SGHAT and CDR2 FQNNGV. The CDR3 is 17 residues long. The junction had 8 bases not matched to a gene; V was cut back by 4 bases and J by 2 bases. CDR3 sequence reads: CASSSRPGTSAYNEQFF. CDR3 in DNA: TGTGCCAGCAGCTCTAGGCCCGGGACTAGCGCCTACAATGAGCAGTTCTTC.

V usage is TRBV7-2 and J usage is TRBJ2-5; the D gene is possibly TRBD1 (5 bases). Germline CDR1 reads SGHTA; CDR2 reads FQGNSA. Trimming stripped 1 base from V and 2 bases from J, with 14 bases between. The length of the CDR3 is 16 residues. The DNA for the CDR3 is TGTGCCAGCAGCTTAGAGGGGCCAAGATTACAAGAGACCCAGTACTTC. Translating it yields CASSLEGPRLQETQYF.

In DNA, the CDR3 is TGCGCCAGCAGCCAAACAGGAACCTCAGTTAATGAAAAACTGTTTTTT. Encoded protein: CASSQTGTSVNEKLFF. The rearrangement links TRBV4-1 to TRBJ1-4, with a weak D call TRBD1 (5 bases). This CDR3 region has 16 residues. Looked up from germline, CDR1 is MGHRA and CDR2 is YSYEKL. Trimming pared 2 bases from V and 4 bases from J, leaving 14 bases between.

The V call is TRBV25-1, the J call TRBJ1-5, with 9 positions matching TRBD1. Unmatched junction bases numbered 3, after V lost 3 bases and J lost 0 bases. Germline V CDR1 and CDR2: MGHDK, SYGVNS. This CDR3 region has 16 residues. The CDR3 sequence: CASSDNRGLSNQPQHF. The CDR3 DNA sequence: TGTGCCAGCAGTGACAACAGGGGGCTTAGCAATCAGCCCCAGCATTTT.

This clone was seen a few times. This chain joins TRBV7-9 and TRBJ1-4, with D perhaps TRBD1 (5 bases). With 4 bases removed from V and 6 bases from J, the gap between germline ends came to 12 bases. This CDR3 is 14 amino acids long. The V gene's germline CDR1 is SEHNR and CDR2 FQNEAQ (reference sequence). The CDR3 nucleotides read TGTGCCAGCAGCTCACGGGGGGAAGATGAAAAACTGTTTTTT. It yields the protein CASSSRGEDEKLFF.

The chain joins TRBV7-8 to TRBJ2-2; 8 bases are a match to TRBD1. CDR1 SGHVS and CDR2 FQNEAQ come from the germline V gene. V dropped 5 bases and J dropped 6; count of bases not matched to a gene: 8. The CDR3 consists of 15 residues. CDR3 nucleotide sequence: TGTGCCAGCAGCCACGGACAGGGATGGGCCGGGGAGCTGTTTTTT. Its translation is CASSHGQGWAGELFF. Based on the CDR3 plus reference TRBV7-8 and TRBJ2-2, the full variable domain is GAGVSQSPRYKVAKRGQDVALRCDPISGHVSLFWYQQALGQGPEFLTYFQNEAQLDKSGLPSDRFFAERPEGSVSTLKIQRTQQEDSAVYLCASSHGQGWAGELFFGEGSRLTVL.

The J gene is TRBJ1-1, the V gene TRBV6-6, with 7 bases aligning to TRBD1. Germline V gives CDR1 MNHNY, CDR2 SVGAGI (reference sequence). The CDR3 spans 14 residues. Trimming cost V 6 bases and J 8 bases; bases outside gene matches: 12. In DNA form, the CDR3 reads TGTGCCAGCAGCCCCCTATTGGACAGGACAGAAGCTTTCTTT. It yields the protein CASSPLLDRTEAFF.

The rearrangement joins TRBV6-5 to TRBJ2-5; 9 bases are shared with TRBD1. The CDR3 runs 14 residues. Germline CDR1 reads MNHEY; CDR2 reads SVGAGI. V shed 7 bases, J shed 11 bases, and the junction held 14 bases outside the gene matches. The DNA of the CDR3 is TGTGCCAGCACCGTGGACAGGGGTACGGGTGAGCAGTACTTC. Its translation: CASTVDRGTGEQYF.

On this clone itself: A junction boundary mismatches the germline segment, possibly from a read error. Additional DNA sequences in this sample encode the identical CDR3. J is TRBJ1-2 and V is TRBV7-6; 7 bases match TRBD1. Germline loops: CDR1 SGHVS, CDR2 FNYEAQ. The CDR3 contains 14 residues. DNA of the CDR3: TGCGCCAGCAGCCCAGGGGGGCGAAACTATGGCTACACCTTC. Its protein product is CASSPGGRNYGYTF.

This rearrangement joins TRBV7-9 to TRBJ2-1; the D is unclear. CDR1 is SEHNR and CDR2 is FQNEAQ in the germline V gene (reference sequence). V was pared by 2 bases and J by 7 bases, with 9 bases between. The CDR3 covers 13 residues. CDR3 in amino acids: CASSLYLENEQFF. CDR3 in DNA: TGTGCCAGCAGCTTATATTTAGAGAATGAGCAGTTCTTC.

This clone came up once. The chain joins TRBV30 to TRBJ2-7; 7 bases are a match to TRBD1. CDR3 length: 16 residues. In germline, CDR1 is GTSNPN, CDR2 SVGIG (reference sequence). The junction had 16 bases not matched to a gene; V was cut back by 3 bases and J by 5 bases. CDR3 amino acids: CAWRPGTATSRDEQYF. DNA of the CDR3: TGTGCCTGGAGGCCCGGGACAGCTACTTCGAGAGACGAGCAGTACTTC.

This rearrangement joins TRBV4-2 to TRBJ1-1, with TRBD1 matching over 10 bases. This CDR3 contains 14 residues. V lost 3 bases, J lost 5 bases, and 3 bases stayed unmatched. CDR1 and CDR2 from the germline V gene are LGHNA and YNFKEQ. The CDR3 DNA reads TGTGCCAGCAGCCACCCGGGACAGGGGACTGAAGCTTTCTTT. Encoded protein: CASSHPGQGTEAFF.

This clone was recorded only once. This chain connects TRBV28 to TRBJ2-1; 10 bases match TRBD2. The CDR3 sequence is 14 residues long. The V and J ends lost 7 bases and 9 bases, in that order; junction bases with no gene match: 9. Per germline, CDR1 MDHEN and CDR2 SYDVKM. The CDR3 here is CASTLAGESSEQFF. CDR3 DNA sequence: TGTGCCAGCACCCTAGCGGGAGAATCGAGTGAGCAGTTCTTC.

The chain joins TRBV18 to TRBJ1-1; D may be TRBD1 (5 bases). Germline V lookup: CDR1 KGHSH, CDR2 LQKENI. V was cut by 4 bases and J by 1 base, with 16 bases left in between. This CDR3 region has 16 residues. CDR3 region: CASSRVGGNSNTEAFF. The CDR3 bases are TGTGCCAGCTCACGGGTCGGGGGGAATTCGAACACTGAAGCTTTCTTT.

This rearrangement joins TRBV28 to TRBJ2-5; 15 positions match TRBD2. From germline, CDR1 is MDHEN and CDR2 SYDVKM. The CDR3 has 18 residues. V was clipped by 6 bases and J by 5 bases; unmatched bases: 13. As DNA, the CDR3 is TGTGCCAGCAGCTCCGGACTAGCGGGAGGGCCGGGTCGGGAGACCCAGTACTTC. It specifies CASSSGLAGGPGRETQYF.

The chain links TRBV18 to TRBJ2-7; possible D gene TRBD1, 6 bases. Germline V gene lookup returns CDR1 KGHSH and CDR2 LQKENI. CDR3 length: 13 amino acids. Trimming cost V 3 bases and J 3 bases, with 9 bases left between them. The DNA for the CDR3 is TGTGCCAGCTCACCCACGACAGGCTACGAGCAGTACGTC. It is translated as CASSPTTGYEQYV.

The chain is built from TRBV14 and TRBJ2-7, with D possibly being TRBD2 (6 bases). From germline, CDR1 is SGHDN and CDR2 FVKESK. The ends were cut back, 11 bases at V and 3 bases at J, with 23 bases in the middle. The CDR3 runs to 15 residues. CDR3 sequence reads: CAGGVRGQVYYEQYV. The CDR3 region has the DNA TGTGCCGGCGGGGTTAGGGGTCAGGTCTACTACGAGCAGTACGTC.

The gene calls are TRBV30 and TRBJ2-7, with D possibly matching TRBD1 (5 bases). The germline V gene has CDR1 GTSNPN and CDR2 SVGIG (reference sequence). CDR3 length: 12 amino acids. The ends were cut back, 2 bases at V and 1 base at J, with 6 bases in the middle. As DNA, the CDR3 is TGTGCCTGGAGTCGACAGTCCTACGAGCAGTACTTC. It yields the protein CAWSRQSYEQYF.

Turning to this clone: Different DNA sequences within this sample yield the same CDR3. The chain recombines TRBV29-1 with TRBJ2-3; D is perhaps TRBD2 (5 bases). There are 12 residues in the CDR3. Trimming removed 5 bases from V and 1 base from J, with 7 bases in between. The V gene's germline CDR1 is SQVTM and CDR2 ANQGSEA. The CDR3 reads CSVPGGTDTQYF. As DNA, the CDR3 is TGCAGCGTTCCCGGGGGCACAGATACGCAGTATTTT.

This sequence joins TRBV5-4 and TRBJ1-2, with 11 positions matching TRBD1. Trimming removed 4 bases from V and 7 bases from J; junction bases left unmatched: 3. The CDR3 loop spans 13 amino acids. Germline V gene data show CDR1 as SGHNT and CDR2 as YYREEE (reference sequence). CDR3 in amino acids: CASSPGTGGGYTF. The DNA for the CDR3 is TGTGCCAGCAGCCCCGGGACAGGGGGTGGCTACACCTTC.